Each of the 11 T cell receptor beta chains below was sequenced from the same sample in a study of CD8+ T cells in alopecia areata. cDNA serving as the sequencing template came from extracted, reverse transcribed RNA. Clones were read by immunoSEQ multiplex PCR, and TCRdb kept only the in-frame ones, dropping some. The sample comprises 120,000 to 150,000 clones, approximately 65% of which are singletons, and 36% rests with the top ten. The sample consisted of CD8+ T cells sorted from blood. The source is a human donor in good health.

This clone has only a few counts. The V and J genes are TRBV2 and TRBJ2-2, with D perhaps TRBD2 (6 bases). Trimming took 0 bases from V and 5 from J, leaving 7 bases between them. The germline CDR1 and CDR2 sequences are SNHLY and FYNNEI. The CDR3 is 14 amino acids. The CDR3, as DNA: TGTGCCAGCAGTGAAGCGGCGGGAACCGGGGAGCTGTTTTTT. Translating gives CASSEAAGTGELFF.

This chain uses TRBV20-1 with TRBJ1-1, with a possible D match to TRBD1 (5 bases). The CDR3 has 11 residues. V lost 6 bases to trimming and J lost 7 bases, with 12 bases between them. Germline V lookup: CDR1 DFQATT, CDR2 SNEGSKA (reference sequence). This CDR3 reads CSASGLGEAFF. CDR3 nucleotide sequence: TGCAGTGCCTCGGGACTAGGTGAAGCTTTCTTT.

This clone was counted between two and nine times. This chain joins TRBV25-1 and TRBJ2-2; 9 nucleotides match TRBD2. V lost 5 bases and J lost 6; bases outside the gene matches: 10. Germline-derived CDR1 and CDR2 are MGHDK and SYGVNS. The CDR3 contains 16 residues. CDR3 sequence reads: CASSTVAGVFPGELFF. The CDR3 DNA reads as TGTGCCAGCAGTACAGTAGCGGGAGTATTTCCCGGGGAGCTGTTTTTT.

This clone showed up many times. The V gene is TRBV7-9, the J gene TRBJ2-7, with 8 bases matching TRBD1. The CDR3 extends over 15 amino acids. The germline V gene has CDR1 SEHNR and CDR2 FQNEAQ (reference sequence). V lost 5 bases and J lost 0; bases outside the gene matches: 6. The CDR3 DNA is TGTGCCAGCAGCCCAGGGGGACAGGCCTCCTACGAGCAGTACTTC. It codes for CASSPGGQASYEQYF.

In DNA form, the CDR3 reads TGTGCCAGCAGTGAAGACCCACAGGGGCCGGCGAACACTGAAGCTTTCTTT. It is translated as CASSEDPQGPANTEAFF. V and J are TRBV2 and TRBJ1-1, with 7 nucleotides matching TRBD1. Germline CDR1 SNHLY, CDR2 FYNNEI. The CDR3 runs to 17 residues. V trimming: 1 base; J trimming: 1 base; junction bases outside the gene matches: 9.

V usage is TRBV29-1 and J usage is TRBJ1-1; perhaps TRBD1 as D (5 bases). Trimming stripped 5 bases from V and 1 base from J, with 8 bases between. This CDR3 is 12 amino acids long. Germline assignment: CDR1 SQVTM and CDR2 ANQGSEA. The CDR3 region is CSVPGGNTEAFF. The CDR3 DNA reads TGCAGCGTTCCGGGGGGGAACACTGAAGCTTTCTTT.

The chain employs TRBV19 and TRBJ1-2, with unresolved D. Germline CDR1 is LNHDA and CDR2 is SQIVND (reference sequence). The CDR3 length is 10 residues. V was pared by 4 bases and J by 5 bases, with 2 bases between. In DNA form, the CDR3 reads TGTGCCAGTAGTAGTTATGGCTACACCTTC. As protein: CASSSYGYTF.

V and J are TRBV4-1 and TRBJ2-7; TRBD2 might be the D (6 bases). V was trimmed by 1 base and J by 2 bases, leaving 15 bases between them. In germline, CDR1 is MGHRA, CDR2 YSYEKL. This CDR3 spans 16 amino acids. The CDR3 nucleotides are TGCGCCAGCAGCCAAGGGGGGACTGGGACCGCCTACGAGCAGTACTTC. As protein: CASSQGGTGTAYEQYF.

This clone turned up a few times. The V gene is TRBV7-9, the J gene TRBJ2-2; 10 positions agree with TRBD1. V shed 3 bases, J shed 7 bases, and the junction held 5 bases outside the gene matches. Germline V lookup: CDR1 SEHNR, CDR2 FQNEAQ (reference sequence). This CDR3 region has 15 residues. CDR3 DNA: TGTGCCAGCAGCTTCGGGACAGGGGATGGCGGGGAGCTGTTTTTT. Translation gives CASSFGTGDGGELFF. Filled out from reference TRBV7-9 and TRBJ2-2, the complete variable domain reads DTGVSQNPRHKITKRGQNVTFRCDPISEHNRLYWYRQTLGQGPEFLTYFQNEAQLEKSRLLSDRFSAERPKGSFSTLEIQRTEQGDSAMYLCASSFGTGDGGELFFGEGSRLTVL.

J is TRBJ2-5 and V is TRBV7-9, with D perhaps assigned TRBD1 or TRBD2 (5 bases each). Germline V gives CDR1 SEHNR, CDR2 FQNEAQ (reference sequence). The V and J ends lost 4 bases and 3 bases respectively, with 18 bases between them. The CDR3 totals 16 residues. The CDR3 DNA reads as TGTGCCAGCAGCTCCGAACTGGGACCACGGAAAGAGACCCAGTACTTC. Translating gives CASSSELGPRKETQYF.

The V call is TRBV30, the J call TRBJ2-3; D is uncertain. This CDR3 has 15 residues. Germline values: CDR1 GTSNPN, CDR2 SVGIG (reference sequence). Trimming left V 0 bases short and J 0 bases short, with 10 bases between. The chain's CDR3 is CAWSVSSLSTDTQYF. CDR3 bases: TGTGCCTGGAGTGTGAGTAGCTTGAGCACAGATACGCAGTATTTT. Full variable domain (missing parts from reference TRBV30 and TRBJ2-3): SQTIHQWPATLVQPVGSPLSLECTVEGTSNPNLYWYRQAAGRGLQLLFYSVGIGQISSEVPQNLSASRPQDRQFILSSKKLLLSDSGFYLCAWSVSSLSTDTQYFGPGTRLTVL.